This TCR beta chain appears in the sequencing data of a study of T cell repertoires in cytomegalovirus infection. Study-level information: Public TCR beta signature analysis indicated the presence of both CMV infection and matching HLA type.

This clonotype was counted once. Its target is unknown. Findings and limits, study-wide: CMV-specific HLA-C-restricted TCR beta clonotypes dominated the ex vivo response. Identification of carriers of CMV plus the relevant HLA was performed using cumulative public TCR beta family frequency.

CDR3 size: 15 residues. Germline V CDR1 and CDR2: DFQATT, SNEGSKA (reference sequence). V was trimmed by 2 bases and J by 1 base, leaving 14 bases between them. TCRdb used MiXCR to reprocess the reads, holding one entry per CDR3 protein. Among about half a million distinct CDR3 sequences listed, under 55% were seen once. The sequenced sample was cultured PBMCs, obtained from culture after CMV antigen stimulation. This clonotype was obtained from a human donor in good health (CMV status not recorded). Some clones in this sample may be carry-over from other donors' samples. V is TRBV20-1 and J is TRBJ1-1; D unresolved. CDR3 residues: CSARRAPQGNTEAFF. As DNA, the CDR3 is TGCAGTGCTAGAAGGGCACCCCAAGGGAACACTGAAGCTTTCTTT.